This T cell receptor beta chain was captured by sequencing in a study of T cells in Graves' hyperthyroidism and ophthalmopathy. Worth noting for this clonotype: Its matching antigen is unknown.

The CDR3 is 15 amino acids. Looked up from germline, CDR1 is LGHNA and CDR2 is YSLEER. Deletions cut 3 bases from V and 9 bases from J, with 18 bases between. Whole-study findings and limits: It was a median around seven months before onset that the model predicted ophthalmopathy.

Using RNA transcripts as the source, TCR beta CDR3 regions were amplified. The TCR CDR3 first-round RT-PCR relied on the HTBI primer set. A single record per CDR3 protein comes from TCRdb applying MiXCR to the multiplex PCR reads. The sample shows roughly 570,000 distinct CDR3 sequences, 15% to 18% of them seen only once. Patients were aged 18 to 65, had disease duration under 2 months, and had newly diagnosed hyperthyroidism. The sequencing input was blood. The source of this sequence is a woman in her 30s with Graves' hyperthyroidism. The chain employs TRBV4-3 and TRBJ2-1; tentatively, D is TRBD2 (6 bases). In DNA, the CDR3 is TGCGCCAGCAGCCAGGAGGAGGGGAACTTGGGTGAGCAGTTCTTC. It codes for CASSQEEGNLGEQFF.